Following are 27 T cell receptor beta chains from one sample sequenced in a study of blood T cell repertoires in COVID-19. TCRdb's copy holds only in-frame clones and misses some; the assay was immunoSEQ multiplex PCR. The data contain about 46,000 clones, approximately 83% of them singletons. Sequencing was done on a sample of peripheral blood. The source of these receptors is a woman of 80 years or more with COVID-19, enrolled during active disease.

The chain combines TRBV20-1 with TRBJ2-7; D may be TRBD2 (5 bases). This CDR3 is 11 amino acids long. CDR1 is DFQATT, CDR2 SNEGSKA, per germline (reference sequence). The V and J ends lost 6 bases and 2 bases respectively, with 8 bases between them. The CDR3 DNA follows: TGCAGTGCCGGAGGAGCCTACGAGCAGTACTTC. This gives the protein CSAGGAYEQYF.

This clone was observed once. This chain connects TRBV12-3 or TRBV12-4 to TRBJ1-1; 7 nucleotides line up with TRBD1. Trimming at V came to 8 bases and at J to 11 bases, leaving 5 bases not matched to a gene. There are 10 residues in the CDR3. The CDR3, as DNA: TGTGCCAGCGGCCAGGGGGGTGCTTTCTTT. Amino acid sequence: CASGQGGAFF.

The CDR3, as DNA: TGTGCCAGCAGCTTAAGGGGCGGGAGTCGAGAGACCCAGTACTTC. This gives the protein CASSLRGGSRETQYF. The rearrangement uses TRBV7-6 and TRBJ2-5; 7 bases map to TRBD2. Germline trimming cut 2 bases from V and 4 bases from J; bases unmatched to any gene: 7. The CDR3 is 15 residues long. CDR1 is SGHVS and CDR2 is FNYEAQ in the germline V gene.

The chain links TRBV18 to TRBJ2-7; 7 nucleotides line up with TRBD1. Germline values: CDR1 KGHSH, CDR2 LQKENI. V was clipped by 0 bases and J by 0 bases; unmatched bases: 5. This CDR3 contains 16 residues. CDR3 protein: CASSPPGQLLSYEQYF. DNA for the CDR3: TGTGCCAGCTCACCACCGGGACAGCTTCTCTCCTACGAGCAGTACTTC.

This chain joins TRBV7-9 and TRBJ1-1, with unresolved D. V was shortened by 5 bases and J by 4 bases, with 14 bases between the two germline ends. This CDR3 contains 14 residues. Germline-derived CDR1 and CDR2 are SEHNR and FQNEAQ (reference sequence). DNA for the CDR3: TGTGCCAGCAGCACCTATGCTGGAGCCACTGAAGCTTTCTTT. It yields the protein CASSTYAGATEAFF.

This clone was seen a few times. The chain links TRBV19 to TRBJ2-6; D is uncertain. CDR3 size: 15 residues. The V end lost 5 bases, the J end lost 3 bases, and 11 bases lay between the germline ends. The germline V gene has CDR1 LNHDA and CDR2 SQIVND (reference sequence). CDR3 bases: TGTGCCAGTAGTCTTGGCGCGGATGGGGCCAACGTCCTGACTTTC. Amino acids: CASSLGADGANVLTF.

Within the sample, this clone is medium-sized (0.01 to 0.1%). This rearrangement joins TRBV7-2 to TRBJ1-5; the match to TRBD1 covers 7 bases. Trimming took 2 bases from V and 6 from J; bases not matched to a gene: 4. Germline assignment: CDR1 SGHTA and CDR2 FQGNSA. This CDR3 has 14 amino acids. Written as DNA, the CDR3 is TGTGCCAGCAGCTTACAGGGGGATAGTCAGCCCCAGCATTTT. This encodes CASSLQGDSQPQHF.

This rearrangement joins TRBV5-5 to TRBJ1-5; D is uncertain. The germline gives CDR1 SGHKS, CDR2 YYEKEE (reference sequence). The V gene lost 1 base and the J gene lost 1 base, with 12 bases spanning the gap. This CDR3 has 16 residues. CDR3 bases: TGTGCCAGCAGCTTGACGGGGTTTGGAAGCAATCAGCCCCAGCATTTT. Its translation: CASSLTGFGSNQPQHF.

The chain is built from TRBV7-2 and TRBJ2-5, with D possibly being TRBD1 (5 bases). The V gene's germline CDR1 is SGHTA and CDR2 FQGNSA. Trimming removed 5 bases from V and 3 bases from J, with 10 bases in between. The CDR3 is made up of 13 amino acids. The CDR3 sequence is CASSPRVEETQYF. DNA for the CDR3: TGTGCCAGCAGCCCCAGGGTAGAAGAGACCCAGTACTTC.

CDR3 sequence reads: CASSVGPLYEQYF. The CDR3 bases are TGTGCCAGCAGCGTAGGGCCCCTTTACGAGCAGTACTTC. The chain couples TRBV9 to TRBJ2-7; unclear D gene. The V end was cut by 0 bases, the J end by 4 bases, with 8 bases between. The CDR3 has 13 amino acids. Germline-derived CDR1 and CDR2 are SGDLS and YYNGEE.

The chain links TRBV6-4 to TRBJ2-3; 7 bases are shared with TRBD2. The V gene end was trimmed by 4 bases and the J gene end by 0 bases; junction bases not matched to a gene: 4. Germline V gene sequence: CDR1 MRHNA, CDR2 SNTAGT. The CDR3 spans 15 residues. This chain's CDR3 is CASSAQRGSTDTQYF. Here the CDR3 DNA reads TGTGCCAGCAGTGCCCAGCGGGGTAGCACAGATACGCAGTATTTT.

The chain links TRBV2 to TRBJ1-2; 9 bases are a match to TRBD1. CDR1 SNHLY and CDR2 FYNNEI come from the germline V gene. The CDR3 contains 12 residues. Losses at the gene ends were 6 bases for V and 7 bases for J; bases not matched to a gene: 3. CDR3 nucleotides: TGTGCCAGCAGAAACAGGGGGCGTGGCTACACCTTC. Translated: CASRNRGRGYTF. The full variable domain, its missing parts supplied by reference TRBV2 and TRBJ1-2, is EPEVTQTPSHQVTQMGQEVILRCVPISNHLYFYWYRQILGQKVEFLVSFYNNEISEKSEIFDDQFSVERPDGSNFTLKIRSTKLEDSAMYFCASRNRGRGYTFGSGTRLTVV.

Only one count was recorded for this clone. This sequence joins TRBV2 and TRBJ2-3; no definite D call. V shed 6 bases and J shed 2 bases, with 12 bases lying between them. Germline CDR1 and CDR2: SNHLY and FYNNEI. The CDR3 is made up of 14 amino acids. This CDR3 reads CASRAPLTTDTQYF. The CDR3 DNA reads TGTGCCAGCAGAGCACCCTTAACCACAGATACGCAGTATTTT. Based on the CDR3 plus reference TRBV2 and TRBJ2-3, the full variable domain is EPEVTQTPSHQVTQMGQEVILRCVPISNHLYFYWYRQILGQKVEFLVSFYNNEISEKSEIFDDQFSVERPDGSNFTLKIRSTKLEDSAMYFCASRAPLTTDTQYFGPGTRLTVL.

This sequence joins TRBV11-1 and TRBJ2-4; no clear D gene. CDR3 length equals 14 residues. Per the germline V gene, CDR1 is SGHAT and CDR2 is FQDESV (reference sequence). V dropped 1 base and J dropped 7 bases, with 11 bases sitting between them. CDR3 coding DNA: TGTGCCAGCAGCTTAGACAGACGGATTAACATTCAGTACTTC. This sequence encodes CASSLDRRINIQYF.

The V gene is TRBV5-1, the J gene TRBJ2-7, with D possibly matching TRBD2 (6 bases). This CDR3 region has 14 residues. Per germline, CDR1 SGHRS and CDR2 YFSETQ. With 7 bases removed from V and 3 bases from J, the gap between germline ends came to 17 bases. The CDR3 here is CASRAGGLNYEQYF. As DNA, the CDR3 is TGCGCCAGCCGTGCTGGGGGACTCAACTACGAGCAGTACTTC.

This chain links TRBV7-9 with TRBJ2-5; 9 bases align to TRBD1. Trimming cost V 5 bases and J 4 bases; bases outside gene matches: 5. The CDR3 covers 14 residues. The germline CDR1 and CDR2 sequences are SEHNR and FQNEAQ (reference sequence). The CDR3 region is CASSEGQGGETQYF. The CDR3 coding sequence is TGTGCCAGCAGCGAGGGACAGGGCGGAGAGACCCAGTACTTC.

This chain joins TRBV4-1 and TRBJ2-1; 16 bases map to TRBD2. V trimming: 4 bases; J trimming: 0 bases; junction bases outside the gene matches: 9. CDR1 is MGHRA and CDR2 is YSYEKL in the germline V gene. This CDR3 is 20 amino acids long. The CDR3 DNA follows: TGCGCCAGCAGCCCTCTGGGACTAGCGGGGGGGCTTAGCTCCTACAATGAGCAGTTCTTC. It translates to CASSPLGLAGGLSSYNEQFF.

The chain uses TRBV10-3 and TRBJ1-1; D may be TRBD1 (5 bases). From germline, CDR1 is ENHRY and CDR2 SYGVKD. The ends were cut back, 6 bases at V and 4 bases at J, with 12 bases in the middle. The CDR3 is 13 residues long. This chain's CDR3 is CAISRDSRTEAFF. CDR3 DNA: TGTGCCATCAGCCGGGACTCACGCACTGAAGCTTTCTTT.

This rearrangement joins TRBV5-1 to TRBJ2-6; D is perhaps TRBD2 (6 bases). Per germline, CDR1 SGHRS and CDR2 YFSETQ. The CDR3 totals 15 residues. V was cut by 3 bases and J by 9 bases, with 16 bases left in between. The CDR3 loop is CASSSLPGGYNVLTF. Here the CDR3 DNA reads TGCGCCAGCAGCTCGCTCCCCGGGGGATACAACGTCCTGACTTTC.

In DNA form, the CDR3 reads TGTGCCAGCAGTCGGACTGCTCAGGAGACCCAGTACTTC. It specifies CASSRTAQETQYF. J is TRBJ2-5 and V is TRBV25-1, with D possibly TRBD2 on 5 matching bases. The germline CDR1 and CDR2 sequences are MGHDK and SYGVNS. The CDR3 has 13 amino acids. V was pared by 5 bases and J by 5 bases, with 12 bases between.

The chain employs TRBV18 and TRBJ1-5; no definite D call. Germline values: CDR1 KGHSH, CDR2 LQKENI. The V end lost 3 bases, the J end lost 0 bases, and 12 bases lay between the germline ends. The CDR3 has 16 residues. CDR3 residues: CASSPPSTSSNQPQHF. Here the CDR3 DNA reads TGTGCCAGCTCACCTCCCTCAACATCTAGCAATCAGCCCCAGCATTTT.

This sequence joins TRBV7-2 and TRBJ2-3; possible D gene TRBD1, 6 bases. The CDR3 contains 15 residues. CDR1 and CDR2 from the germline V gene are SGHTA and FQGNSA. Trimming took off 5 bases at V and 1 base at J, with 13 bases between the two ends. The CDR3 bases are TGTGCCAGCAGCCCACCGGGACAACGCACAGATACGCAGTATTTT. This codes for CASSPPGQRTDTQYF. Complete variable domain (other parts from reference TRBV7-2 and TRBJ2-3): GAGVSQSPSNKVTEKGKDVELRCDPISGHTALYWYRQSLGQGLEFLIYFQGNSAPDKSGLPSDRFSAERTGGSVSTLTIQRTQQEDSAVYLCASSPPGQRTDTQYFGPGTRLTVL.

The rearrangement uses TRBV12-3 or TRBV12-4 and TRBJ2-7, with D unclear. The CDR3 is 11 residues long. The V gene lost 5 bases and the J gene lost 3 bases, with 5 bases spanning the gap. The CDR3 bases are TGTGCCAGCAGTCCGTACTACGAGCAGTACTTC. It encodes CASSPYYEQYF.

The gene calls are TRBV4-1 and TRBJ1-1; possibly TRBD1 for D (5 bases). Trimming took 5 bases from V and 4 from J, leaving 14 bases between them. CDR1 and CDR2 (germline): MGHRA, YSYEKL. This CDR3 region has 14 residues. CDR3 sequence reads: CASSNRGGATEAFF. CDR3 nucleotide sequence: TGCGCCAGCAGCAACCGCGGAGGGGCCACTGAAGCTTTCTTT.

The chain is built from TRBV28 and TRBJ2-2; TRBD2 aligns across 13 bases. CDR1 is MDHEN, CDR2 SYDVKM, per germline. V dropped 8 bases and J dropped 4; count of bases not matched to a gene: 13. The CDR3 runs to 18 residues. The DNA of the CDR3 is TGTGCCAGCCACCAGACTAGCGGGAGGCCCTCGCGCACCGGGGAGCTGTTTTTT. This codes for CASHQTSGRPSRTGELFF.

The gene calls are TRBV28 and TRBJ2-5, with 9 bases that match TRBD1. CDR1 is MDHEN, CDR2 SYDVKM, per germline. V was clipped by 3 bases and J by 7 bases; unmatched bases: 15. This CDR3 contains 17 residues. CDR3 protein: CASSLTGQGWGRGTQYF. The CDR3 DNA follows: TGTGCCAGCAGTTTGACGGGACAGGGTTGGGGCAGGGGGACCCAGTACTTC.

The genes are TRBV9 and TRBJ2-7; unclear D gene. The CDR3 is 15 amino acids. V lost 0 bases, J lost 2 bases, and 12 bases lay in between. The germline CDR1 and CDR2 sequences are SGDLS and YYNGEE. The CDR3 region is CASSVESGATYEQYF. The DNA for the CDR3 is TGTGCCAGCAGCGTAGAATCAGGCGCTACCTACGAGCAGTACTTC.